These T cell receptor beta chains were read from a single sample in a study of blood T cell repertoires in COVID-19. Here immunoSEQ multiplex PCR was the method, and the copy in TCRdb shows in-frame clones only, minus some. The data hold about 290,000 clones, with roughly 90% observed a single time. Sequenced input: PBMCs or T cells enriched from blood (not recorded which). The receptors here all came from a woman between 35 and 50 years old who had recovered from COVID-19. CDR3s include the opening cysteine and the closing phenylalanine or tryptophan. D genes are given only for firm matches. Clone size is shown for a subset of rows, as once, few, many or a class of expanded clone.

d_gene	v_gene	abundance	j_gene	CDR3aa	CDR3nt
TRBD2	TRBV19	NA	TRBJ2-1	CASSRIGTSGKNEQFF	TGTGCCAGTAGTAGAATCGGGACTAGCGGGAAAAATGAGCAGTTCTTC
NA	TRBV19	NA	TRBJ2-3	CASSIVSGSYTDTQYF	TGTGCCAGTAGTATAGTTTCTGGCAGTTACACAGATACGCAGTATTTT
NA	TRBV5-4	NA	TRBJ1-2	CASSFMGGRYGYTF	TGTGCCAGCAGCTTCATGGGGGGACGGTATGGCTACACCTTC
TRBD1	TRBV30	NA	TRBJ2-7	CAWGGGTGSYEQYF	TGTGCCTGGGGAGGGGGGACAGGTAGCTACGAGCAGTACTTC
TRBD1	TRBV30	few	TRBJ1-1	CAWRAGTGRGPEAFF	TGTGCCTGGAGAGCCGGGACAGGGAGAGGGCCTGAAGCTTTCTTT
TRBD2	TRBV6-2/TRBV6-3	NA	TRBJ2-1	CASSSLTSGSSNEQFF	TGTGCCAGCAGTTCGTTGACTAGCGGGAGCAGCAATGAGCAGTTCTTC
TRBD1	TRBV2	NA	TRBJ1-1	CASREGQTNTEAFF	TGTGCCAGCAGGGAGGGACAGACGAACACTGAAGCTTTCTTT
NA	TRBV6-5	NA	TRBJ1-3	CASTPLAGNTIYF	TGTGCCAGCACCCCTTTGGCCGGAAACACCATATATTTT
NA	TRBV19	few	TRBJ2-1	CASSIGEAEQFF	TGTGCCAGTAGTATAGGGGAGGCTGAGCAGTTCTTC
NA	TRBV30	NA	TRBJ2-7	CAWIRGVGGIKPGEQYF	TGTGCCTGGATTAGGGGAGTGGGAGGCATCAAACCGGGTGAGCAGTACTTC
NA	TRBV5-1	NA	TRBJ1-2	CASSLVSGSLYGYTF	TGCGCCAGCAGCTTGGTCAGCGGGTCTCTATATGGCTACACCTTC
TRBD2	TRBV7-2	NA	TRBJ2-1	CASSLGLASNEQFF	TGTGCCAGCAGCTTGGGACTAGCGAGCAATGAGCAGTTCTTC
TRBD2	TRBV18	once	TRBJ2-3	CASSPAGFGLAGASDTQYF	TGTGCCAGCTCACCAGCCGGGTTTGGACTAGCGGGGGCCTCAGATACGCAGTATTTT
NA	TRBV6-5	NA	TRBJ1-1	CAIGGGQSNTEAFF	TGTGCCATCGGGGGGGGGCAGTCGAACACTGAAGCTTTCTTT
TRBD2	TRBV7-8	NA	TRBJ2-1	CASSLAGVAGDEQFF	TGTGCCAGCAGCTTAGCCGGAGTAGCGGGCGATGAGCAGTTCTTC
NA	TRBV4-1	NA	TRBJ1-4	CASSQDMTVTNEKLFF	TGCGCCAGCAGCCAAGATATGACAGTAACTAATGAAAAACTGTTTTTT
NA	TRBV14	NA	TRBJ1-2	CASSLHGEFYGYTF	TGTGCCAGCAGCCTTCACGGGGAGTTCTATGGCTACACCTTC
TRBD1	TRBV10-3	NA	TRBJ2-7	CAISGDRGLYEQYF	TGTGCCATCAGTGGGGACAGGGGGCTTTACGAGCAGTACTTC
TRBD2	TRBV7-8	NA	TRBJ2-1	CASSLAHPPLGTSGKDNEQFF	TGTGCCAGCAGCTTAGCGCATCCCCCCTTGGGGACTAGCGGGAAGGACAATGAGCAGTTCTTC
NA	TRBV9	NA	TRBJ2-5	CASSAFVTSKETQYF	TGTGCCAGCAGCGCTTTCGTCACTTCTAAAGAGACCCAGTACTTC
TRBD1	TRBV4-3	few	TRBJ1-2	CASSQAWDSYGYTF	TGCGCCAGCAGCCAAGCATGGGACAGCTATGGCTACACCTTC
TRBD1	TRBV3-1/TRBV3-2	NA	TRBJ1-1	CASSQWDRKNTEAFF	TGTGCCAGCAGCCAATGGGACAGAAAGAACACTGAAGCTTTCTTT
NA	TRBV7-2	NA	TRBJ2-2	CASSLDPAGGTGELFF	TGTGCCAGCAGCTTAGATCCGGCAGGGGGGACCGGGGAGCTGTTTTTT
NA	TRBV12-2	NA	TRBJ2-7	CASRLAKPGQEAYEQYF	TGTGCAAGTCGCTTAGCGAAGCCGGGACAGGAAGCCTACGAGCAGTACTTC
TRBD2	TRBV19	NA	TRBJ2-5	CASSRLAGGSVETQYF	TGTGCCAGTAGTAGACTAGCGGGAGGGAGCGTGGAGACCCAGTACTTC
TRBD1	TRBV10-3	NA	TRBJ2-7	CAIRKRDSDYEQYF	TGTGCCATCAGGAAGAGGGACAGTGACTACGAGCAGTACTTC
NA	TRBV9	once	TRBJ1-2	CASSVAPGEFYGYTF	TGTGCCAGCAGCGTAGCTCCAGGCGAATTTTATGGCTACACCTTC
NA	TRBV27	NA	TRBJ1-2	CASRTGGGGYTF	TGTGCCAGCAGGACAGGCGGGGGGGGCTACACCTTC
TRBD2	TRBV11-3	once	TRBJ2-1	CASSLQGGGEQFF	TGTGCCAGCAGCTTACAAGGCGGGGGGGAGCAGTTCTTC
TRBD2	TRBV7-2	NA	TRBJ2-7	CASSLGLAGREQYF	TGTGCCAGCAGCTTAGGGCTAGCGGGACGCGAGCAGTACTTC
NA	TRBV5-1	NA	TRBJ2-7	CASSLAISAGTVYEQYF	TGCGCCAGCAGCTTGGCCATCTCTGCCGGGACTGTCTACGAGCAGTACTTC
NA	TRBV5-6	NA	TRBJ1-3	CASSPGFARRDTIYF	TGTGCCAGCAGCCCGGGTTTTGCTAGGAGAGACACCATATATTTT
TRBD2	TRBV30	NA	TRBJ2-5	CAWTRGGLGGETQYF	TGTGCCTGGACCCGGGGGGGGCTAGGCGGAGAGACCCAGTACTTC
TRBD1	TRBV27	NA	TRBJ2-7	CASSYRQGGREQYF	TGTGCCAGCAGCTACCGACAGGGGGGTAGGGAGCAGTACTTC
TRBD2	TRBV19	NA	TRBJ2-1	CASRSGTSATSGINEQFF	TGTGCCAGTAGATCGGGGACGAGTGCGACTAGCGGGATAAATGAGCAGTTCTTC
NA	TRBV18	NA	TRBJ2-5	CASRPQGETQYF	TGTGCCAGCCGCCCTCAGGGGGAGACCCAGTACTTC
TRBD2	TRBV7-2	NA	TRBJ2-2	CASSYVRGGTGELFF	TGTGCCAGCAGCTATGTACGGGGAGGGACCGGGGAGCTGTTTTTT